Listed below are T cell receptor beta chains from one sample, sequenced in a study of CD8 T cells in Susac syndrome. TCRdb redid the calling of the immunoSEQ multiplex PCR reads with MiXCR, one entry per CDR3 protein. The table includes some 77,000 distinct CDR3 sequences, under 95% detected once. The source material was CD4+ T cells from PBMCs. The receptors derive from a human donor with Susac syndrome. CDR3s leave out the opening cysteine and the closing phenylalanine or tryptophan.

V	J	CDR3
TRBV29-1	TRBJ2-7	SVKQKDEQY
TRBV27	TRBJ1-1	ASSRGQGGQSEAF
TRBV12-3/TRBV12-4	TRBJ1-1	ASSPSVNTEAF
TRBV7-2	TRBJ2-4	ASSLVNIQTLAKNIQY
TRBV28	TRBJ2-7	ASSPGGRPSEQY
TRBV4-2	TRBJ2-3	ASSQTSGIFTGADTQY
TRBV30	TRBJ2-4	AWDPPGLKNIQY
TRBV2	TRBJ2-3	ASIKELAGGLLTDTQY
TRBV12-3/TRBV12-4	TRBJ1-5	ASTYQGDQPQH
TRBV18	TRBJ2-5	ASSPPLAVQETQY